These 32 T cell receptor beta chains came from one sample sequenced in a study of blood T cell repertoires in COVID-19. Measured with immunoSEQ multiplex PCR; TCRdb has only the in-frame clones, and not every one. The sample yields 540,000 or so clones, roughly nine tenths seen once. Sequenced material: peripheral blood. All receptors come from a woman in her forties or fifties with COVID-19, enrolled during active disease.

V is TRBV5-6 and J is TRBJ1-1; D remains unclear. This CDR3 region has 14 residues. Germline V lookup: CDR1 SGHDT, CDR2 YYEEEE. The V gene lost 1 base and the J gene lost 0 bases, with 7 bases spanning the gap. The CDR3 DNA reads TGTGCCAGCAGCTTGCGGGGTTTGAACACTGAAGCTTTCTTT. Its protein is CASSLRGLNTEAFF.

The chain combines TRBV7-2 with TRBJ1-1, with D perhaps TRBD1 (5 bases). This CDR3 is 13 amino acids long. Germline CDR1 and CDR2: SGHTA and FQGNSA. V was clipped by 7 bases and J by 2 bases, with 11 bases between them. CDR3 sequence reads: CASTLRGNTEAFF. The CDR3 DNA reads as TGTGCCAGCACCCTTAGGGGCAACACTGAAGCTTTCTTT.

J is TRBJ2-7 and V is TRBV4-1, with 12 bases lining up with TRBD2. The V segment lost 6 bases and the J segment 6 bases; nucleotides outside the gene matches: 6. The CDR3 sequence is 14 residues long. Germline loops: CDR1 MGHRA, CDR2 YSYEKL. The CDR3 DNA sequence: TGCGCCAGCAGACTCGGACTAGCGGGGACCGAGCAGTACTTC. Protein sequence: CASRLGLAGTEQYF.

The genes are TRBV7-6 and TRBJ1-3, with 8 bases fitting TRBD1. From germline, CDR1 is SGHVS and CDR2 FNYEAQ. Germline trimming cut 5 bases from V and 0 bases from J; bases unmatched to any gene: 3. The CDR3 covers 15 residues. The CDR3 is CASSVGTGSGNTIYF. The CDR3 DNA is TGTGCCAGCAGCGTCGGGACAGGCTCTGGAAACACCATATATTTT. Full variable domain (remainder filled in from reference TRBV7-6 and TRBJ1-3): GAGVSQSPRYKVTKRGQDVALRCDPISGHVSLYWYRQALGQGPEFLTYFNYEAQQDKSGLPNDRFSAERPEGSISTLTIQRTEQRDSAMYRCASSVGTGSGNTIYFGEGSWLTVV.

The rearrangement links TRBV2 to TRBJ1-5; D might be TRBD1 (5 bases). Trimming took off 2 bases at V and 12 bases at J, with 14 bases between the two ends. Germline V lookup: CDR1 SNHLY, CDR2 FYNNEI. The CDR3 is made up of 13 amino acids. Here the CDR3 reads CASSERGPPGQHF. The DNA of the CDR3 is TGTGCCAGCAGTGAAAGGGGTCCTCCGGGCCAGCATTTT. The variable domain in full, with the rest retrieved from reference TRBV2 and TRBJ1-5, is EPEVTQTPSHQVTQMGQEVILRCVPISNHLYFYWYRQILGQKVEFLVSFYNNEISEKSEIFDDQFSVERPDGSNFTLKIRSTKLEDSAMYFCASSERGPPGQHFGDGTRLSIL.

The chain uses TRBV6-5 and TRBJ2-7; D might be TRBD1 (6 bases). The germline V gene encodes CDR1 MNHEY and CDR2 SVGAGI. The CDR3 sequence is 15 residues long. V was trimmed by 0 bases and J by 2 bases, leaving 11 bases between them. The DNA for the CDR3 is TGTGCCAGCAGTTACTCGAGACAGGTCACCTACGAGCAGTACTTC. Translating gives CASSYSRQVTYEQYF.

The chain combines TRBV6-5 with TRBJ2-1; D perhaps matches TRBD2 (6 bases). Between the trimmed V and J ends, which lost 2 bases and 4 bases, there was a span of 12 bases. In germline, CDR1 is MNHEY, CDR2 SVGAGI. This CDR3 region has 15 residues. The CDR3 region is CASSYGDWGYNEQFF. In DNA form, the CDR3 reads TGTGCCAGCAGTTACGGGGACTGGGGGTACAATGAGCAGTTCTTC.

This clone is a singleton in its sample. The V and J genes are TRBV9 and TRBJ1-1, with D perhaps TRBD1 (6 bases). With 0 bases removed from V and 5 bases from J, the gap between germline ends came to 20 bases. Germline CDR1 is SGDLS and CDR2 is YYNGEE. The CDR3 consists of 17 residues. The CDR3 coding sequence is TGTGCCAGCAGCGTAGGGTTCGGGGGGCAGGTATATACTGAAGCTTTCTTT. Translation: CASSVGFGGQVYTEAFF.

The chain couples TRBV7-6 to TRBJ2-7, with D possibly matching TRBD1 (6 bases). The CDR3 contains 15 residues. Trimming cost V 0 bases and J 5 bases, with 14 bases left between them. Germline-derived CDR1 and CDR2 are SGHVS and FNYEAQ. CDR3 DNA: TGTGCCAGCAGCTTAGCGGGAGACAGGACAAACGAGCAGTACTTC. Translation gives CASSLAGDRTNEQYF.

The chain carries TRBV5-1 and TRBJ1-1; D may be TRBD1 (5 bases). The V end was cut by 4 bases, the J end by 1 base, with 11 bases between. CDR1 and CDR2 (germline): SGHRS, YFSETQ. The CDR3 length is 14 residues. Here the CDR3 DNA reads TGCGCCAGCAGCGTGGACAACCGGAACACTGAAGCTTTCTTT. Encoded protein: CASSVDNRNTEAFF. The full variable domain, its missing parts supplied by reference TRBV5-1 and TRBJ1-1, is KAGVTQTPRYLIKTRGQQVTLSCSPISGHRSVSWYQQTPGQGLQFLFEYFSETQRNKGNFPGRFSGRQFSNSRSEMNVSTLELGDSALYLCASSVDNRNTEAFFGQGTRLTVV.

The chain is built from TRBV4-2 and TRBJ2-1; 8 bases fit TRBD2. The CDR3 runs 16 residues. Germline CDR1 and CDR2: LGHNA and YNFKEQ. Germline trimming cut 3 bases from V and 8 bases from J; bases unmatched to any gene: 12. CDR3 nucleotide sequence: TGTGCCAGCAGCCAGCGTCCCTCGGGGGGGCACGATGAGCAGTTCTTC. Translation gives CASSQRPSGGHDEQFF.

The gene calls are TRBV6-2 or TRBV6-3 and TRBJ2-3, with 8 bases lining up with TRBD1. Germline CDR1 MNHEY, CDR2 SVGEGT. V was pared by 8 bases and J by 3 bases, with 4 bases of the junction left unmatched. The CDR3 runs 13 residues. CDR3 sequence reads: CASGRTGTDTQYF. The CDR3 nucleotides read TGTGCCAGCGGCCGGACAGGGACAGATACGCAGTATTTT.

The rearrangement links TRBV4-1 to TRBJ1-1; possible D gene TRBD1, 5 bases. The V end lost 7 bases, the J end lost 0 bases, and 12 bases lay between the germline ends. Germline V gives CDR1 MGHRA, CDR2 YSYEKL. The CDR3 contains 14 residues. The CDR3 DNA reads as TGCGCCAGCAAACGGGGGGTCATGAACACTGAAGCTTTCTTT. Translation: CASKRGVMNTEAFF.

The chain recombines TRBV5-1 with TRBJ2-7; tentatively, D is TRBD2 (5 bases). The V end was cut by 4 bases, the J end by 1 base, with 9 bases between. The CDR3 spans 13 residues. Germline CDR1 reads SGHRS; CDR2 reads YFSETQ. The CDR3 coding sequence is TGCGCCAGCAGCATGGCGGGTTCCTACGAGCAGTACTTC. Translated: CASSMAGSYEQYF.

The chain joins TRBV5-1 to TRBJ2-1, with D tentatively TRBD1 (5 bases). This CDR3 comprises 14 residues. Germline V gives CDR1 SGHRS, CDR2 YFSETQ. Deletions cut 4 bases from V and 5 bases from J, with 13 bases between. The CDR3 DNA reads TGCGCCAGCAGCCTACAGTCACAGGACAATGAGCAGTTCTTC. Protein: CASSLQSQDNEQFF.

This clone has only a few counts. The CDR3 DNA reads TGTGCCTGGAGTGTATGGGGGACAGGAAACACCATATATTTT. The encoded protein is CAWSVWGTGNTIYF. The genes are TRBV30 and TRBJ1-3, with D tentatively TRBD1 (6 bases). Germline CDR1 is GTSNPN and CDR2 is SVGIG (reference sequence). CDR3 size: 14 residues. Trimming pared 0 bases from V and 4 bases from J, leaving 10 bases between. The full variable domain, its missing parts supplied by reference TRBV30 and TRBJ1-3, is SQTIHQWPATLVQPVGSPLSLECTVEGTSNPNLYWYRQAAGRGLQLLFYSVGIGQISSEVPQNLSASRPQDRQFILSSKKLLLSDSGFYLCAWSVWGTGNTIYFGEGSWLTVV.

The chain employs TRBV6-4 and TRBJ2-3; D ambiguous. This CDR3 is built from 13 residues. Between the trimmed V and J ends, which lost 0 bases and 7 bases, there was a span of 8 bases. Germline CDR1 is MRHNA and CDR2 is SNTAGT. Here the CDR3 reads CASSDSMRNTQYF. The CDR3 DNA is TGTGCCAGCAGTGACTCGATGCGGAATACGCAGTATTTT.

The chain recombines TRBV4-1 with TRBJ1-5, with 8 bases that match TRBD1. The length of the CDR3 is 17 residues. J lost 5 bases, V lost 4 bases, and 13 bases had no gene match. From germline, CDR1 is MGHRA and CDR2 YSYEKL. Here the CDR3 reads CASSPQAGQVVYQPQHF. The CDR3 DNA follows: TGCGCCAGCAGCCCCCAGGCGGGACAGGTGGTTTATCAGCCCCAGCATTTT.

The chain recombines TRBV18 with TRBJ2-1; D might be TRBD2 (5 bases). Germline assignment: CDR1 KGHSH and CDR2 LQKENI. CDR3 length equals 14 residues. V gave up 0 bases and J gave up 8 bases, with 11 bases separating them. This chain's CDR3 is CASSPPWAGDEQFF. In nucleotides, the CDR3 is TGTGCCAGCTCACCACCGTGGGCCGGGGATGAGCAGTTCTTC.

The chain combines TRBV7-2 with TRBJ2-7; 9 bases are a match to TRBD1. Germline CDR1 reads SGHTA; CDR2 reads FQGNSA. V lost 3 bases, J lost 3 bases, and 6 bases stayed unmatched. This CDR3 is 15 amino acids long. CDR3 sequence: CASSFGTGYFYEQYF. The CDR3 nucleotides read TGTGCCAGCAGCTTTGGGACAGGGTACTTCTACGAGCAGTACTTC.

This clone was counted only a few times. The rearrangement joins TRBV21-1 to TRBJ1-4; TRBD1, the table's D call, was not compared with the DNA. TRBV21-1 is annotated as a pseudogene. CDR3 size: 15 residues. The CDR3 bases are TGTGCCAGCAGCAAGGGGACAGGACTCTATGAAAAACTGTTTTTT. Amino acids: CASSKGTGLYEKLFF.

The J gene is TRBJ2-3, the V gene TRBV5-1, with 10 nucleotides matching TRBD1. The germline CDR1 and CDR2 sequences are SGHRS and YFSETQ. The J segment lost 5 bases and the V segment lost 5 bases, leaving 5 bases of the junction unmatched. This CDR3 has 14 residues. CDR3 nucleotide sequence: TGCGCCAGCAGACAGGGACAGGGGAGAGATACGCAGTATTTT. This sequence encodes CASRQGQGRDTQYF.

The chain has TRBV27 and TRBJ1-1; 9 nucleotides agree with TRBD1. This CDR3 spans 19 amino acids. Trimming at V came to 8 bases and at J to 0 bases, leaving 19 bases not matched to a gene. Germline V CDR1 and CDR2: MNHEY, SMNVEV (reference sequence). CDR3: CASQARSPRDRDMNTEAFF. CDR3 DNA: TGTGCCAGCCAAGCAAGAAGCCCACGGGACAGGGATATGAACACTGAAGCTTTCTTT.

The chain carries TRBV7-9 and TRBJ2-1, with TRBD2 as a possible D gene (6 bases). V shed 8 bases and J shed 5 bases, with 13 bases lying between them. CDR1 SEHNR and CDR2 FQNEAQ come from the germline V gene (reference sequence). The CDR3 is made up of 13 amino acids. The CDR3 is CASSYWGDNEQFF. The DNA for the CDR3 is TGTGCCAGCTCATACTGGGGGGACAATGAGCAGTTCTTC.

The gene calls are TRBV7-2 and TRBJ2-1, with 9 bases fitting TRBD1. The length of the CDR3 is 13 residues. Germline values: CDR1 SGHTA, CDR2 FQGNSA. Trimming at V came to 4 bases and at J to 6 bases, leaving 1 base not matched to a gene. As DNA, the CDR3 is TGTGCCAGCAGCTGGGGACAGGGCAATGAGCAGTTCTTC. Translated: CASSWGQGNEQFF.

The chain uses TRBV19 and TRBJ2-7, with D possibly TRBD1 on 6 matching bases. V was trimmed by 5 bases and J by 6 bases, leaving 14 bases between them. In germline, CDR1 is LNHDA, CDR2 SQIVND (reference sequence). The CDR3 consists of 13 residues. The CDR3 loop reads CASSFQGMVEQYF. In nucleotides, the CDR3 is TGTGCCAGTAGTTTCCAGGGGATGGTCGAGCAGTACTTC.

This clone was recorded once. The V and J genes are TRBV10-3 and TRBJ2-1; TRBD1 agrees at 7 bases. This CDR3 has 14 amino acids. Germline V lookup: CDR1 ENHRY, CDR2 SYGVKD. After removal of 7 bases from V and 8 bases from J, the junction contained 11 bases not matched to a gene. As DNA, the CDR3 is TGTGCCATCAACCCAGGGGGATCAATGGATGAGCAGTTCTTC. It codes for CAINPGGSMDEQFF.

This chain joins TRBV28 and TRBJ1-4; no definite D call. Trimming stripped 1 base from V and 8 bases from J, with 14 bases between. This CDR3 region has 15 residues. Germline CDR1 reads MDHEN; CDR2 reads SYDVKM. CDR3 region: CASSLLAGSGEKLFF. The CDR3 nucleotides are TGTGCCAGCAGTTTATTGGCGGGGTCCGGGGAAAAACTGTTTTTT.

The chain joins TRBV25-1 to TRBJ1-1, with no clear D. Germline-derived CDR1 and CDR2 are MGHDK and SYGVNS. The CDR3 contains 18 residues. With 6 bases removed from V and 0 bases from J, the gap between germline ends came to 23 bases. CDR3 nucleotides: TGTGCCAGCAGCGACGCCGGGAAGTCTGGCTTGATGAACACTGAAGCTTTCTTT. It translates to CASSDAGKSGLMNTEAFF.

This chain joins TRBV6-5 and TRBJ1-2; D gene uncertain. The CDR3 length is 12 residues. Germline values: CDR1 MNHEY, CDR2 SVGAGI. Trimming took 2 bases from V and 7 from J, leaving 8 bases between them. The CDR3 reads CASSYGIGGYTF. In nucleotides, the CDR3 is TGTGCCAGCAGTTACGGTATCGGTGGCTACACCTTC.

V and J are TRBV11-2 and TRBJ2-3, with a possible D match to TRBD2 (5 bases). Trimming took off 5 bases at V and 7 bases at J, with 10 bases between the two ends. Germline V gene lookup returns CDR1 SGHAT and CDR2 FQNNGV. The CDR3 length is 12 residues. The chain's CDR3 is CASSGGGNTQYF. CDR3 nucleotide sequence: TGTGCCAGCAGCGGAGGTGGGAATACGCAGTATTTT.

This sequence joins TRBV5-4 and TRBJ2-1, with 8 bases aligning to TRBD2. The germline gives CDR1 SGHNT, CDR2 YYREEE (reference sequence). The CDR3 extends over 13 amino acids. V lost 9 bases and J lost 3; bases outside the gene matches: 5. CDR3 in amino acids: CATGGGDYNEQFF. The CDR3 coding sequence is TGTGCCACCGGGGGGGGCGACTACAATGAGCAGTTCTTC.